A selection of T cell receptor beta chains follows, all from one sample in a study of CD8 T cells in ankylosing spondylitis. TCRdb re-called the 5' RACE reads with MiXCR, one entry per CDR3 protein. The sample includes roughly 700,000 distinct CDR3 sequences, around 20% of them seen just once. The sample consisted of blood, either unsorted or a sorted T cell fraction (not recorded which). Receptor source: a male donor with ankylosing spondylitis. CDR3s include the opening cysteine and the closing phenylalanine or tryptophan. The D gene is left open where the match is weak. The listing skips clone size in some rows; elsewhere it reads once, few, many or a size class.

size,V,J,D,CDR3,DNA
.,TRBV3-1,TRBJ2-3,TRBD2,CASSQDLGTSGFTDTQYF,TGTGCCAGCAGCCAAGATCTAGGGACTAGCGGCTTCACAGATACGCAGTATTTT
many,TRBV12-3/TRBV12-4,TRBJ2-7,TRBD1,CASSGAGTGIIYEQYF,TGTGCCAGCAGTGGAGCCGGGACAGGGATAATATACGAGCAGTACTTC
few,TRBV10-3,TRBJ1-6,.,CAISLGGYNSPLHF,TGTGCCATATCCCTCGGGGGCTATAATTCACCCCTCCACTTT
few,TRBV20-1,TRBJ1-2,TRBD1,CSARTDRGNYGYTF,TGCAGTGCTAGGACAGACAGGGGGAACTATGGCTACACCTTC
few,TRBV5-1,TRBJ1-2,.,CASSLGSDGLLYGYTF,TGCGCCAGCAGCTTGGGTTCAGACGGCCTACTCTATGGCTACACCTTC
few,TRBV4-3,TRBJ1-6,.,CASSQEARSPLHF,TGCGCCAGCAGCCAAGAGGCACGGTCACCCCTCCACTTT
few,TRBV3-1,TRBJ1-2,.,CASSQDPTVAGYTF,TGTGCCAGCAGCCAAGATCCAACTGTGGCTGGCTACACCTTC
.,TRBV7-3,TRBJ2-6,.,CASSPQGGAGANVLTF,TGTGCCAGCAGCCCCCAAGGAGGGGCTGGGGCCAACGTCCTGACTTTC
.,TRBV20-1,TRBJ1-6,.,CSASTPASSYNSPLHF,TGCAGTGCTAGTACACCTGCCAGCTCCTATAATTCACCCCTCCACTTT
.,TRBV29-1,TRBJ2-7,.,CSVSGKQGNPYGQYF,TGCAGCGTCTCTGGGAAGCAGGGAAACCCCTACGGGCAGTACTTC
few,TRBV2,TRBJ2-5,.,CASSDQTGQRGIQYF,TGTGCCAGCAGTGATCAGACGGGTCAAAGGGGGATCCAGTACTTC
few,TRBV4-2,TRBJ2-7,.,CASSQDISSVSNEQYF,TGTGCCAGCAGCCAAGATATTTCGTCTGTTTCGAACGAGCAGTACTTC
few,TRBV10-3,TRBJ2-7,.,CAISESNREQYF,TGTGCCATCAGTGAGTCGAACCGAGAGCAGTACTTC
few,TRBV9,TRBJ2-3,TRBD2,CASSSLTSGGATDTQYF,TGTGCCAGCAGCTCCCTGACTAGCGGGGGGGCAACAGATACGCAGTATTTT
many,TRBV7-9,TRBJ2-7,.,CASSSDSFYEQYF,TGTGCCAGCAGCTCGGACTCTTTCTACGAGCAGTACTTC
.,TRBV27,TRBJ1-5,.,CASSPLDNSNQPQHF,TGTGCCAGCAGTCCGCTAGACAATAGCAATCAGCCCCAGCATTTT
.,TRBV24-1,TRBJ1-2,.,CATSGILTGGYTF,TGTGCCACCAGTGGTATCCTTACGGGAGGCTACACCTTC
.,TRBV7-2,TRBJ1-2,.,CASSLVTSDLGGYTF,TGTGCCAGCAGCTTAGTAACGTCTGATTTGGGCGGCTACACCTTC
few,TRBV20-1,TRBJ2-4,.,CSARQGLNIQYF,TGCAGTGCTAGACAGGGCCTAAACATTCAGTACTTC
few,TRBV30,TRBJ1-1,.,CAWSRVNMETEAFF,TGTGCCTGGAGTAGGGTCAATATGGAGACTGAAGCTTTCTTT
few,TRBV20-1,TRBJ2-1,TRBD1,CSASPPGQGRNEQFF,TGCAGTGCTAGTCCACCCGGACAGGGTCGGAATGAGCAGTTCTTC
.,TRBV5-1,TRBJ1-2,TRBD1,CASSVMTGDGYTF,TGCGCCAGCAGCGTCATGACAGGGGATGGCTACACCTTC
.,TRBV5-1,TRBJ2-2,.,CASSLPGSDTGELFF,TGCGCCAGCAGCTTGCCGGGATCTGACACCGGGGAGCTGTTTTTT
few,TRBV4-2,TRBJ2-3,.,CASSHDLATSTDTQYF,TGCGCCAGCAGCCATGACTTAGCGACTAGCACAGATACGCAGTATTTT
.,TRBV7-3,TRBJ2-2,TRBD2,CASSLVGGTNTGELFF,TGTGCCAGCAGCTTAGTGGGGGGGACGAACACCGGGGAGCTGTTTTTT
few,TRBV28,TRBJ2-7,.,CASSPDGGPYEQYF,TGTGCCAGCAGTCCCGATGGCGGCCCCTACGAGCAGTACTTC
.,TRBV6-1,TRBJ1-2,.,CASSEGLWRASGYTF,TGTGCCAGCAGTGAAGGGCTCTGGAGGGCATCTGGCTACACCTTC
.,TRBV4-1,TRBJ2-7,.,CASSPLLNSYEQYF,TGCGCCAGCAGCCCCCTCTTAAACTCCTACGAGCAGTACTTC
.,TRBV12-3/TRBV12-4,TRBJ2-3,.,CASTRGAVTDTQYF,TGTGCCAGCACGAGGGGGGCGGTTACAGATACGCAGTATTTT
many,TRBV6-5,TRBJ1-2,TRBD1,CASSYTGQGMNGYTF,TGTGCCAGCAGTTACACAGGACAGGGAATGAATGGCTACACCTTC
.,TRBV10-3,TRBJ2-1,.,CAISEIDEQFF,TGTGCCATCAGTGAGATCGATGAGCAGTTCTTC
.,TRBV2,TRBJ2-7,TRBD2,CASSRGLATYEQYF,TGTGCCAGCAGTCGGGGACTAGCGACCTACGAGCAGTACTTC
few,TRBV20-1,TRBJ2-7,.,CSAREDLSYEQYF,TGCAGTGCTAGGGAGGACCTCTCCTACGAGCAGTACTTC
few,TRBV27,TRBJ1-5,.,CASSPRISNQPQHF,TGTGCCAGCAGTCCGCGAATAAGCAATCAGCCCCAGCATTTT
few,TRBV21-1,TRBJ1-5,.,CASSKAAYRGDQPQHF,TGTGCCAGCAGCAAAGCCGCATACAGGGGGGATCAGCCCCAGCATTTT
.,TRBV7-9,TRBJ1-2,.,CASSSMTKYGYTF,TGTGCCAGCAGCTCCATGACCAAGTATGGCTACACCTTC
many,TRBV12-3/TRBV12-4,TRBJ2-2,.,CASSFSGLNTGELFF,TGTGCCAGCAGTTTTTCGGGACTTAACACCGGGGAGCTGTTTTTT
.,TRBV3-1,TRBJ2-1,.,CASSQEPTDNEQFF,TGTGCCAGCAGCCAAGAACCCACTGACAATGAGCAGTTCTTC
few,TRBV2,TRBJ2-7,TRBD2,CATNGTSGYEQYF,TGTGCCACAAATGGGACTAGCGGCTACGAGCAGTACTTC
few,TRBV25-1,TRBJ1-5,.,CASSRLGVTGPGGHF,TGTGCCAGCAGCCGCCTCGGGGTCACGGGACCCGGTGGGCATTTT
few,TRBV5-1,TRBJ2-2,.,CASSLEFGELFF,TGCGCCAGCAGCTTGGAGTTCGGGGAGCTGTTTTTT
few,TRBV12-3/TRBV12-4,TRBJ2-3,.,CASSSFGSYIDTQYF,TGTGCCAGCAGTTCTTTCGGGAGTTACATAGATACGCAGTATTTT
.,TRBV12-3/TRBV12-4,TRBJ1-4,.,CASSRPGEKLFF,TGTGCCAGCAGTCGGCCTGGAGAAAAACTGTTTTTT
few,TRBV5-1,TRBJ2-1,.,CASSPTQLVAGPNEQFF,TGCGCCAGCAGCCCCACCCAGTTGGTGGCGGGACCCAATGAGCAGTTCTTC
many,TRBV27,TRBJ2-1,.,CASRGVVYNEQFF,TGTGCCAGCAGGGGCGTGGTCTACAATGAGCAGTTCTTC
many,TRBV2,TRBJ2-4,.,CASSQDFLAKNIQYF,TGTGCCAGCAGCCAAGATTTTCTAGCCAAAAACATTCAGTACTTC
.,TRBV3-1,TRBJ1-1,TRBD1,CASSQPNRGDTEAFF,TGTGCCAGCAGCCAACCTAACAGGGGTGACACTGAAGCTTTCTTT
once,TRBV28,TRBJ2-5,TRBD2,CASSSHIAGGHQETQYF,TGTGCCAGCAGTTCCCATATAGCGGGGGGTCACCAAGAGACCCAGTACTTC
few,TRBV12-3/TRBV12-4,TRBJ2-2,TRBD2,CASSFRPSGENTGELFF,TGTGCCAGCAGTTTCCGCCCTAGCGGGGAGAACACCGGGGAGCTGTTTTTT
many,TRBV6-5,TRBJ2-5,.,CASSRRQETQYF,TGTGCCAGCAGCCGTCGGCAGGAGACCCAGTACTTC
many,TRBV12-3/TRBV12-4,TRBJ2-5,.,CASGARDSETQYF,TGTGCCAGCGGGGCTAGAGACTCGGAGACCCAGTACTTC